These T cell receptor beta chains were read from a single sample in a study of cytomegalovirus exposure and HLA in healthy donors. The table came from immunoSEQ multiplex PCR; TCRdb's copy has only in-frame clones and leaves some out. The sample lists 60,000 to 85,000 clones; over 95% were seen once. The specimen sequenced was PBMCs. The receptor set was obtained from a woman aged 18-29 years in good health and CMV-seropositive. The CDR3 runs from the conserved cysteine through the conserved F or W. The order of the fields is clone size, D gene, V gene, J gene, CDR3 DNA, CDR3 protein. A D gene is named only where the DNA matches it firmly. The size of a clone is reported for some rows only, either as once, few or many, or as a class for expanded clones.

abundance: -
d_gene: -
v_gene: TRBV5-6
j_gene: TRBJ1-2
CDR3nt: TGTGCCAGCGCCCCGGGCAGGGGCTACTATGGCTACACCTTC
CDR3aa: CASAPGRGYYGYTF

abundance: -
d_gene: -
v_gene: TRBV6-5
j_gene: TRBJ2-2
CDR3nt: TGTGCCATCAAAAGACAGATCAACACCGGGGAGCTGTTTTTT
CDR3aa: CAIKRQINTGELFF

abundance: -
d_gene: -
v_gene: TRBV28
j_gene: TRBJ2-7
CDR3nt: TGTGCCAGCAGACATACCTCGGGGGACAGAACCTACGAGCAGTACTTC
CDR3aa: CASRHTSGDRTYEQYF

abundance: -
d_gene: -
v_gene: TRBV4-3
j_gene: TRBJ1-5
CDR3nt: TGCGCCAGCAGCCAATGGGTTGCCGGGCAGCCCCAGCATTTT
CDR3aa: CASSQWVAGQPQHF

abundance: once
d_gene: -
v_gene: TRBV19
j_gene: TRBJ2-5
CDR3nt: TGTGCCAGTAGTAATATCCGGGGTCAAGAGACCCAGTACTTC
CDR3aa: CASSNIRGQETQYF

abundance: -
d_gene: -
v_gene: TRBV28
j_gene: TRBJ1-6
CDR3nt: TGTGCCACCCCAGGGGACTCCTATAATTCACCCCTCCACTTT
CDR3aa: CATPGDSYNSPLHF

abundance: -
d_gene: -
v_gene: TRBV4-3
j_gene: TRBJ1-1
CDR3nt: TGCGCCAGCAGCCCGGGAAGGAGACTTGAAGCTTTCTTT
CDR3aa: CASSPGRRLEAFF

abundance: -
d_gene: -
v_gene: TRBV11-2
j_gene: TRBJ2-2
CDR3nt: TGTGCCAGCAGGGGTGGAGCGCACACCGGGGAGCTGTTTTTT
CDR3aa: CASRGGAHTGELFF

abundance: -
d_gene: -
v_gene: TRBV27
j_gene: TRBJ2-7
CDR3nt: TGTGCCAGCAGTTTAGCCCCTTCTACTCACTACGAGCAGTACTTC
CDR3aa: CASSLAPSTHYEQYF

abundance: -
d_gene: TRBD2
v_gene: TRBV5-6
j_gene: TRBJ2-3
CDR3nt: TGTGCCAGCACAGCAGTCGGACTAGCGGTAACAGATACGCAGTATTTT
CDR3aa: CASTAVGLAVTDTQYF

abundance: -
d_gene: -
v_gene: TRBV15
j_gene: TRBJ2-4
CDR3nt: TGTGCCACCAGCAGAGATAAAGTACTAGCCAAAAACATTCAGTACTTC
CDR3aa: CATSRDKVLAKNIQYF

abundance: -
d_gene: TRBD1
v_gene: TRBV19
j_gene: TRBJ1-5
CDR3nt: TGTGCCAGTAGTCCGTACAGGGGGCGCGAACAGCCCCAGCATTTT
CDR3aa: CASSPYRGREQPQHF

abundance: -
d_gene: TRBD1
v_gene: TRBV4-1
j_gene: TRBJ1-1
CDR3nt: TGCGCCAGCAGCCAAGGTGCAGGGGGCATCACTGAAGCTTTCTTT
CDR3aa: CASSQGAGGITEAFF

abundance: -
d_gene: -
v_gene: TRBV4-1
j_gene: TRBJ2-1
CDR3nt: TGCGCCAGCAGCCAAGATAGTGGTGGGAGGAGCTACAATGAGCAGTTCTTC
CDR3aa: CASSQDSGGRSYNEQFF

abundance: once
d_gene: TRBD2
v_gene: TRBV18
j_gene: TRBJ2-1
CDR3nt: TGTGCCAGCTCACCCCCGAGTGGACTAGCGGGTAATGAGCAGTTCTTC
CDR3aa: CASSPPSGLAGNEQFF

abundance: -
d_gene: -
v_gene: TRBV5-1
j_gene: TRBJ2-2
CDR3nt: TGCGCCAGCAGCTTCCGTGGGGGAGGCACCGGGGAGCTGTTTTTT
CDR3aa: CASSFRGGGTGELFF

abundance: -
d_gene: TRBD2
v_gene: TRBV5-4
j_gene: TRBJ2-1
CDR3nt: TGTGCCAGCAGCCGGCGGCAGGGACTAGCGGGGAATGAGCAGTTCTTC
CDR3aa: CASSRRQGLAGNEQFF

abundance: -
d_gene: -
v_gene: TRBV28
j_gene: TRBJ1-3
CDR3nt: TGTGCCAGCAGTATGACAGGCAACTCTGGAAACACCATATATTTT
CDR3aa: CASSMTGNSGNTIYF

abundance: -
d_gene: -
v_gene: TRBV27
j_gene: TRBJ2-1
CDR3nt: TGTGCCAGCAGAGACTCGGTAGGCTCCTACAATGAGCAGTTCTTC
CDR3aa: CASRDSVGSYNEQFF

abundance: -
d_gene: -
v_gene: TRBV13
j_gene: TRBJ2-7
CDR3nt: TGTGCCAGCAGCTTAGATAGGGGCTCCACCTACGAGCAGTACTTC
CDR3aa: CASSLDRGSTYEQYF

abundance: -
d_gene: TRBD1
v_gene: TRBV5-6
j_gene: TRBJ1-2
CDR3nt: TGTGCCAGCAGCGGATGGGACAGGGGGCGTTTTGATGGCTACACCTTC
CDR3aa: CASSGWDRGRFDGYTF

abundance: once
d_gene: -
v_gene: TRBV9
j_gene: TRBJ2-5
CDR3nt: TGTGCCAGCAGCGTAGACTACGCTGAGACCCAGTACTTC
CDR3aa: CASSVDYAETQYF

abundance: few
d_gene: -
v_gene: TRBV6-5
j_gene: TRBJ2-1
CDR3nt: TGTGCCAGCAGATTTCGATCAGGGAGGAATGAGCAGTTCTTC
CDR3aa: CASRFRSGRNEQFF

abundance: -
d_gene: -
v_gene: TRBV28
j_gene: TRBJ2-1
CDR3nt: TGTGCCAGCAGTTTAATGGTCCCGAGCTACAATGAGCAGTTCTTC
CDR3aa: CASSLMVPSYNEQFF

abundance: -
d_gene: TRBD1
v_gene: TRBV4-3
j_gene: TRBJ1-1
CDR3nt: TGCGCCAGCAGCCCATCGACAGGGGATACTGAAGCTTTCTTT
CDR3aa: CASSPSTGDTEAFF

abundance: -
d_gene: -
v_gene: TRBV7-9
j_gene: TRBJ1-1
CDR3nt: TGTGCCAGCAGCCGAGGGACAGAAGCTTTCTTT
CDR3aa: CASSRGTEAFF

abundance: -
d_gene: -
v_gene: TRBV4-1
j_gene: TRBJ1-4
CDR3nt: TGCGCCAGCAGCCCGGACCGACAGTCTAATGAAAAACTGTTTTTT
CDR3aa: CASSPDRQSNEKLFF

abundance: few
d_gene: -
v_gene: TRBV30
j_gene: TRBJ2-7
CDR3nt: TGTGCCTGGAGTCCTCTACAGGCCGCCTACTCCTACGAGCAGTACTTC
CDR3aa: CAWSPLQAAYSYEQYF

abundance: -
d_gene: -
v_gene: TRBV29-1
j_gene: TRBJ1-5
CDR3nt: TGCAGCGTTGCGGCGGCAGTTAATCAGCCCCAGCATTTT
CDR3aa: CSVAAAVNQPQHF

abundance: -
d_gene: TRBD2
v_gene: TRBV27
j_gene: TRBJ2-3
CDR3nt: TGTGCCAGCACTCCCCGGACTAGCGGTGCAGATACGCAGTATTTT
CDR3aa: CASTPRTSGADTQYF

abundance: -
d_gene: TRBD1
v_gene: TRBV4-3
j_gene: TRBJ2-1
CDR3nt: TGCGCCAGCAGCCAAGATCCCCCAGGGGGAACCTACAATGAGCAGTTCTTC
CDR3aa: CASSQDPPGGTYNEQFF

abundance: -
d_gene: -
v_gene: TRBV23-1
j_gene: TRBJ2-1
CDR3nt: TGCGCCAGCAGTCAACTCCCAGGGAAAACCTACAATGAGCAGTTCTTC
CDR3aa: CASSQLPGKTYNEQFF

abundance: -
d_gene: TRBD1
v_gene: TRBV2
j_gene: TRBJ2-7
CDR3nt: TGTGCCAGCAGTGACGAGACAGGGGGTCTCGAGCAGTACTTC
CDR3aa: CASSDETGGLEQYF

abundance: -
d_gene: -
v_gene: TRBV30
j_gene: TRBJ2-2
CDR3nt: TGTGCCTGGAGTGTGGACGGGATCGGGGAGCTGTTTTTT
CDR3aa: CAWSVDGIGELFF

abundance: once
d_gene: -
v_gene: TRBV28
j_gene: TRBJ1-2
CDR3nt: TGTGCCAGCAGCCTGCCCTTATTAAGCCTTTATGGCTACACCTTC
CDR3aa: CASSLPLLSLYGYTF

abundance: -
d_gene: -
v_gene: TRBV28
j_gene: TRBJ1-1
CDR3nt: TGTGCCAGCAGTTCACAGGGCGGGCGGACTGAAGCTTTCTTT
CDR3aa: CASSSQGGRTEAFF

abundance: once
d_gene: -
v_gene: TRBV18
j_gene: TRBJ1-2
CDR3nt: TGTGCCAGCTCACCCATAGGGGGAATCGTCCAAAACTATGGCTACACCTTC
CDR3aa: CASSPIGGIVQNYGYTF

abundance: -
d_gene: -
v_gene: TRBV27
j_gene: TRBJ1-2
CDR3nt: TGTGCCAGCAGTTTATTCGGGACATCAGGGAACTATGGCTACACCTTC
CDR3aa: CASSLFGTSGNYGYTF

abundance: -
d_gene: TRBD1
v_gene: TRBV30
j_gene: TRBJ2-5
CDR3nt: TGTGCCTGGAGTCAGACAGGGTTCCGCGAGACCCAGTACTTC
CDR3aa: CAWSQTGFRETQYF

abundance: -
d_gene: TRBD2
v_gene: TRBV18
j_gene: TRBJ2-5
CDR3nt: TGTGCCAGCTCACTCACTAGCGGTCAAGAGACCCAGTACTTC
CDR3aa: CASSLTSGQETQYF

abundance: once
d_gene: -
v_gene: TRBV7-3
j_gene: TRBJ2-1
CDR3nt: TGTGCCAGCAGCTTAGGGCGCGGGGGCTTCAATGAGCAGTTCTTC
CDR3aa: CASSLGRGGFNEQFF

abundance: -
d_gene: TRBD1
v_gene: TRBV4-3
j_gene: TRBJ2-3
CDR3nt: TGCGCCAGCAGCCTTTCAGGGGGCATGTCAGATACGCAGTATTTT
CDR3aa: CASSLSGGMSDTQYF

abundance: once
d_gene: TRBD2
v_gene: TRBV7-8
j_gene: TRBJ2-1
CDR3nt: TGTGCCAGCAGCCGTGAGAATAGCGGGAGGACTAACAATGAGCAGTTCTTC
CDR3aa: CASSRENSGRTNNEQFF

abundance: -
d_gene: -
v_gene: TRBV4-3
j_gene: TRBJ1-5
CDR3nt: TGCGCCAGCAGCCAAGATGTTACAGCAAATCAGCCCCAGCATTTT
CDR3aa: CASSQDVTANQPQHF

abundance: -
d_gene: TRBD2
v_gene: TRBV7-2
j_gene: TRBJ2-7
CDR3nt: TGTGCCAGCAGTCTCCGGGGGGCTAGCGGGACCTTCTACGAGCAGTACTTC
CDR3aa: CASSLRGASGTFYEQYF

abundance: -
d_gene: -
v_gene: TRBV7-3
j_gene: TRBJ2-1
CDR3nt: TGTGCCAGCAGCTCTCCGAATCCAGGGGCCGGGACCTACAATGAGCAGTTCTTC
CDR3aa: CASSSPNPGAGTYNEQFF

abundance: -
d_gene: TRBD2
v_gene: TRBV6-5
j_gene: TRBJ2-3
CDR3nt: TGTGCCAGCAGTTACCATCGACTAGCTAGCACAGATACGCAGTATTTT
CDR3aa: CASSYHRLASTDTQYF